One sample yielded the 32 T cell receptor beta chains listed below, sequenced in a study of T cell responses to AZD1222 COVID-19 vaccine. Generated by immunoSEQ multiplex PCR, the TCRdb table keeps only in-frame clones and is missing some. Here the sample spans tens of thousands of clones, about 85% being singletons. The sequenced sample was peripheral blood, obtained on day 0 of AZD1222 vaccination. These TCRs come from an adult in good health.

This chain uses TRBV7-2 with TRBJ1-2; 11 nucleotides match TRBD1. V shed 2 bases, J shed 4 bases, and the junction held 3 bases outside the gene matches. Germline V gene sequence: CDR1 SGHTA, CDR2 FQGNSA. The length of the CDR3 is 15 residues. In DNA form, the CDR3 reads TGTGCCAGCAGCTTACGGGACAGGGGGGCCTATGGCTACACCTTC. Its protein product is CASSLRDRGAYGYTF.

The chain carries TRBV6-5 and TRBJ1-1; the D gene is possibly TRBD1 (5 bases). The germline gives CDR1 MNHEY, CDR2 SVGAGI. This CDR3 comprises 14 residues. Trimming removed 6 bases from V and 4 bases from J, with 15 bases in between. In DNA form, the CDR3 reads TGTGCCAGCAGCCGGACCTCAGGGACCACTGAAGCTTTCTTT. This sequence encodes CASSRTSGTTEAFF.

This clone was seen once. The rearrangement joins TRBV5-6 to TRBJ2-1; D not resolved. Trimming took off 0 bases at V and 12 bases at J, with 13 bases between the two ends. CDR3 size: 13 residues. The V gene's germline CDR1 is SGHDT and CDR2 YYEEEE. The DNA of the CDR3 is TGTGCCAGCAGCTTGGGTCGTCGTTTGGGGCAGTTCTTC. Its protein is CASSLGRRLGQFF.

This clone was observed once. The gene calls are TRBV5-6 and TRBJ1-2; D uncertain. The CDR3 is 15 residues long. Germline lookup yields CDR1 SGHDT and CDR2 YYEEEE. Trimming pared 0 bases from V and 0 bases from J, leaving 9 bases between. The CDR3 region has the DNA TGTGCCAGCAGCTTGGCCATGGGGACTAACTATGGCTACACCTTC. This codes for CASSLAMGTNYGYTF.

The chain is built from TRBV7-9 and TRBJ1-2; D is perhaps TRBD1 (6 bases). Deletions cut 1 base from V and 5 bases from J, with 17 bases between. Germline CDR1 is SEHNR and CDR2 is FQNEAQ (reference sequence). The CDR3 is 16 amino acids. As DNA, the CDR3 is TGTGCCAGCAGCTTAGGGACAGATCTCTATGGGTATGGCTACACCTTC. Protein product: CASSLGTDLYGYGYTF.

This clone has a single count. The genes are TRBV6-2 or TRBV6-3 and TRBJ1-1; D may be TRBD1 (6 bases). Germline V gene lookup returns CDR1 MNHEY and CDR2 SVGEGT. V was cut by 5 bases and J by 13 bases, with 20 bases left in between. This CDR3 region has 13 residues. The CDR3, as DNA: TGTGCCAGCAGTCAGGGGTCCTTGGGAGAGGATTTCTTT. Protein product: CASSQGSLGEDFF.

This clone turned up a few times. J is TRBJ1-6 and V is TRBV7-2; 9 nucleotides agree with TRBD1. There are 16 residues in the CDR3. After removal of 1 base from V and 4 bases from J, the junction contained 2 bases not matched to a gene. Germline V gene sequence: CDR1 SGHTA, CDR2 FQGNSA. The CDR3: CASSLEGTGYNSPLHF. The DNA of the CDR3 is TGTGCCAGCAGCTTAGAAGGGACAGGGTATAATTCACCCCTCCACTTT.

The chain is built from TRBV6-5 and TRBJ2-2; D remains ambiguous. The germline gives CDR1 MNHEY, CDR2 SVGAGI. The CDR3 is 15 amino acids. V was clipped by 0 bases and J by 5 bases, with 10 bases between them. The CDR3: CASSYSGTNTGELFF. Written as DNA, the CDR3 is TGTGCCAGCAGTTACTCGGGCACCAATACCGGGGAGCTGTTTTTT.

This clone has more than one count but fewer than ten. The chain carries TRBV4-1 and TRBJ1-2; no reliable D call. The V gene lost 0 bases and the J gene lost 0 bases, with 5 bases spanning the gap. CDR1 and CDR2 from the germline V gene are MGHRA and YSYEKL. CDR3 length: 14 residues. Here the CDR3 reads CASSQETANYGYTF. CDR3 coding DNA: TGCGCCAGCAGCCAAGAAACGGCTAACTATGGCTACACCTTC.

This chain uses TRBV18 with TRBJ1-2, with 9 nucleotides matching TRBD1. Trimming at V came to 2 bases and at J to 5 bases, leaving 12 bases not matched to a gene. This CDR3 is built from 17 residues. Germline values: CDR1 KGHSH, CDR2 LQKENI. The DNA for the CDR3 is TGTGCCAGCTCACCATCTAAAGGAGGGACAGGGCTATATGGCTACACCTTC. Amino acids: CASSPSKGGTGLYGYTF.

This clone was counted between two and nine times. Other DNA sequences in the sample encode the same CDR3. The chain carries TRBV20-1 and TRBJ2-5; D gene ambiguous. Germline V gene data show CDR1 as DFQATT and CDR2 as SNEGSKA (reference sequence). V was pared by 6 bases and J by 1 base, with 3 bases between. CDR3 length equals 10 residues. In nucleotides, the CDR3 is TGCAGTGCAATCCAAGAGACCCAGTACTTC. Its protein is CSAIQETQYF.

This clone was recorded a few times. The rearrangement joins TRBV11-3 to TRBJ2-2; a weak D match, TRBD2 (6 bases). Germline V gene lookup returns CDR1 SGHNT and CDR2 YENEEA. Between the trimmed V and J ends, which lost 6 bases and 7 bases, there was a span of 18 bases. CDR3 length equals 15 residues. CDR3: CASSSHRLGGGELFF. CDR3 in DNA: TGTGCCAGCAGTTCGCACCGGCTGGGAGGCGGGGAGCTGTTTTTT.

The chain carries TRBV5-1 and TRBJ2-2; D remains unclear. V shed 0 bases and J shed 2 bases, with 11 bases lying between them. Germline V lookup: CDR1 SGHRS, CDR2 YFSETQ. The CDR3 covers 16 residues. CDR3 loop: CASSLALSDNTGELFF. The DNA for the CDR3 is TGCGCCAGCAGCTTGGCCCTGTCAGATAACACCGGGGAGCTGTTTTTT.

This clone was detected once. The chain employs TRBV9 and TRBJ1-4; 7 bases are shared with TRBD1. The CDR3 totals 14 residues. V trimming: 0 bases; J trimming: 11 bases; junction bases outside the gene matches: 7. Germline V gene sequence: CDR1 SGDLS, CDR2 YYNGEE. The CDR3 loop is CASSVGTGPGKLFF. The CDR3, as DNA: TGTGCCAGCAGCGTAGGGACAGGCCCGGGGAAACTGTTTTTT.

This chain uses TRBV4-2 with TRBJ2-1, with D tentatively TRBD1 (6 bases). V lost 10 bases and J 4 bases, leaving 14 bases between the germline ends. Germline CDR1 and CDR2: LGHNA and YNFKEQ. The CDR3 length is 13 residues. Here the CDR3 reads CATSPGAYNEQFF. The CDR3 nucleotides are TGTGCCACCTCACCAGGGGCATACAATGAGCAGTTCTTC.

The chain has TRBV2 and TRBJ2-2, with 9 positions matching TRBD1. The CDR3 has 14 residues. Unmatched junction bases numbered 0, after V lost 4 bases and J lost 3 bases. Germline CDR1 SNHLY, CDR2 FYNNEI. CDR3: CASSGTGDTGELFF. CDR3 nucleotide sequence: TGTGCCAGCAGTGGGACAGGGGACACCGGGGAGCTGTTTTTT.

V gene TRBV5-4 combines with J gene TRBJ2-1; TRBD2 matches 10 bases. V shed 1 base and J 1 base; nucleotides not matched to a gene: 5. Germline V gene sequence: CDR1 SGHNT, CDR2 YYREEE (reference sequence). This CDR3 is built from 17 residues. The CDR3: CASSLKRGGLSYNEQFF. CDR3 nucleotide sequence: TGTGCCAGCAGCTTGAAGCGGGGGGGCCTTTCCTACAATGAGCAGTTCTTC.

This chain joins TRBV24-1 and TRBJ2-5; 11 bases agree with TRBD1. From germline, CDR1 is KGHDR and CDR2 SFDVKD. J lost 4 bases, V lost 10 bases, and 4 bases had no gene match. CDR3 length: 13 residues. In nucleotides, the CDR3 is TGTGCCACGGGGACAGGGGGATCAGAGACCCAGTACTTC. This encodes CATGTGGSETQYF.

The chain has TRBV4-3 and TRBJ2-7, with 7 bases fitting TRBD1. V dropped 4 bases and J dropped 2; count of bases not matched to a gene: 11. The CDR3 spans 16 residues. Germline values: CDR1 LGHNA, CDR2 YSLEER. The DNA of the CDR3 is TGCGCCAGCAGCCTAGTTTCCGGGACAGTAACCTACGAGCAGTACTTC. It specifies CASSLVSGTVTYEQYF.

This clone appeared once. CDR3 residues: CASRGPGGTWEQYF. The DNA of the CDR3 is TGTGCCAGCAGGGGCCCAGGGGGGACGTGGGAGCAGTACTTC. The V and J genes are TRBV28 and TRBJ2-7; a possible D gene is TRBD1 (7 bases). Trimming removed 6 bases from V and 7 bases from J, with 19 bases in between. CDR1 MDHEN and CDR2 SYDVKM come from the germline V gene. The CDR3 covers 14 residues.

This clone was seen only once. V and J are TRBV29-1 and TRBJ1-1, with D possibly matching TRBD1 (6 bases). The length of the CDR3 is 14 residues. Germline V gives CDR1 SQVTM, CDR2 ANQGSEA. Trimming left V 3 bases short and J 6 bases short, with 17 bases between. The CDR3, as DNA: TGCAGCGTTGATGCTCGGGGGGGCGCATCTGAAGCTTTCTTT. Protein: CSVDARGGASEAFF.

The CDR3 DNA sequence: TGTGCCAGCAGCGATGGGACTAGCGGCCAATATGATACGCAGTATTTT. This codes for CASSDGTSGQYDTQYF. The chain employs TRBV9 and TRBJ2-3; 11 positions match TRBD2. In germline, CDR1 is SGDLS, CDR2 YYNGEE. Trimming at V came to 3 bases and at J to 6 bases, leaving 9 bases not matched to a gene. The CDR3 extends over 16 amino acids.

The chain has TRBV10-3 and TRBJ2-2; maybe TRBD1 (6 bases). The CDR3 spans 19 residues. CDR1 and CDR2 (germline): ENHRY, SYGVKD. The germline V and J ends were trimmed by 0 bases and 4 bases, with 21 bases remaining between them. For the CDR3, the DNA is TGTGCCATCAGTGAGTCCGGTGAAGGGGGTAGGTTCTCCACCGGGGAGCTGTTTTTT. It yields the protein CAISESGEGGRFSTGELFF.

The chain links TRBV6-6 to TRBJ1-2; tentative D call: TRBD1 (6 bases). V dropped 4 bases and J dropped 8 bases, with 14 bases sitting between them. Germline CDR1 and CDR2: MNHNY and SVGAGI (reference sequence). This CDR3 has 13 amino acids. The CDR3 sequence: CASSFPGTSGYTF. The CDR3 DNA reads TGTGCCAGCAGTTTCCCTGGGACATCCGGCTACACCTTC.

This clone was picked up one time. V usage is TRBV11-3 and J usage is TRBJ2-2; D call uncertain. Germline V gene sequence: CDR1 SGHNT, CDR2 YENEEA. The V and J ends lost 0 bases and 2 bases respectively, with 4 bases between them. This CDR3 spans 14 amino acids. As DNA, the CDR3 is TGTGCCAGCAGCTTAGATAGTAACACCGGGGAGCTGTTTTTT. Its protein product is CASSLDSNTGELFF. The full variable domain, with the rest looked up from reference TRBV11-3 and TRBJ2-2, is EAGVVQSPRYKIIEKKQPVAFWCNPISGHNTLYWYLQNLGQGPELLIRYENEEAVDDSQLPKDRFSAERLKGVDSTLKIQPAELGDSAVYLCASSLDSNTGELFFGEGSRLTVL.

The V and J genes are TRBV6-5 and TRBJ2-7; tentative D call: TRBD2 (5 bases). Germline CDR1 and CDR2: MNHEY and SVGAGI. V was trimmed by 7 bases and J by 4 bases, leaving 14 bases between them. The CDR3 totals 13 residues. The CDR3 protein is CASTPASRYEQYF. In nucleotides, the CDR3 is TGTGCCAGCACCCCGGCTAGCCGGTACGAGCAGTACTTC.

The chain is built from TRBV5-8 and TRBJ1-4; D is ambiguous. CDR3 length equals 16 residues. CDR1 and CDR2 (germline): SGHTS, YDEGEE. V was clipped by 0 bases and J by 0 bases, with 9 bases between them. CDR3 nucleotides: TGTGCCAGCAGCTTGGGACGGACCGCAACTAATGAAAAACTGTTTTTT. Translating it yields CASSLGRTATNEKLFF.

The chain links TRBV7-3 to TRBJ2-3; TRBD2 might be the D (6 bases). Per the germline V gene, CDR1 is SGHTA and CDR2 is FQGTGA. V was shortened by 4 bases and J by 0 bases, with 14 bases between the two germline ends. The CDR3 has 16 residues. CDR3 amino acids: CASSSFGTSSTDTQYF. CDR3 DNA: TGTGCCAGCAGCTCCTTCGGGACTTCTAGCACAGATACGCAGTATTTT.

The rearrangement links TRBV6-5 to TRBJ1-4; D is unclear. The CDR3 length is 13 residues. Germline values: CDR1 MNHEY, CDR2 SVGAGI. V was cut by 2 bases and J by 6 bases, with 7 bases left in between. The CDR3 DNA reads as TGTGCCAGCAGTTACGCCCGGGATGAAAAACTGTTTTTT. As protein: CASSYARDEKLFF.

CDR3 in DNA: TGTGCCAGCAGCCTCCACGAGGAACAGGGCTCCTACGAGCAGTACTTC. Its translation: CASSLHEEQGSYEQYF. The chain recombines TRBV4-2 with TRBJ2-7; D is perhaps TRBD1 (6 bases). CDR1 is LGHNA and CDR2 is YNFKEQ in the germline V gene. The ends were cut back, 4 bases at V and 0 bases at J, with 16 bases in the middle. CDR3 length equals 16 residues.

A single count supports this clone. The CDR3 protein is CASRPSAEETQYF. The CDR3 DNA follows: TGTGCCAGCAGACCGAGTGCTGAAGAGACCCAGTACTTC. The J gene is TRBJ2-5, the V gene TRBV21-1; the DNA was not compared with TRBD2, the D call given in the table. TRBV21-1 is a pseudogene segment. This CDR3 has 13 amino acids.

The chain has TRBV19 and TRBJ1-2; 7 positions agree with TRBD1. Germline lookup yields CDR1 LNHDA and CDR2 SQIVND (reference sequence). Losses at the gene ends were 0 bases for V and 4 bases for J; bases not matched to a gene: 5. This CDR3 is built from 15 residues. The CDR3 bases are TGTGCCAGTAGTATAGAAACAGGGGCGGGCTATGGCTACACCTTC. Protein sequence: CASSIETGAGYGYTF.